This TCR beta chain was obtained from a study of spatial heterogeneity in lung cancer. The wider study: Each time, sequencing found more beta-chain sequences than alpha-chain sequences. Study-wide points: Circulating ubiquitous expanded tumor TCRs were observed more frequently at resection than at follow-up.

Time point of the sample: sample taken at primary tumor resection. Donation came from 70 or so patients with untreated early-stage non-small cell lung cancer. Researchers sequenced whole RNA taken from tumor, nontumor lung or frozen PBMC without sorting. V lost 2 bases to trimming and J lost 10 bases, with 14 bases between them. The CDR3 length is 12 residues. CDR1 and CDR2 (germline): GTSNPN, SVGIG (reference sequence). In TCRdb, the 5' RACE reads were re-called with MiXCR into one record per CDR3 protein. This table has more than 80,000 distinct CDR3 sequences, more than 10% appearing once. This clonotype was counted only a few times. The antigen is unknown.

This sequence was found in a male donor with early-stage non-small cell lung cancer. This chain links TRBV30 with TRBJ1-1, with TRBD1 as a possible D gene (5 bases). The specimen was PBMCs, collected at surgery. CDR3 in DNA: TGTGCCTGGAGTACCCAGGGCTTTGGAGCTTTCTTT. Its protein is CAWSTQGFGAFF.